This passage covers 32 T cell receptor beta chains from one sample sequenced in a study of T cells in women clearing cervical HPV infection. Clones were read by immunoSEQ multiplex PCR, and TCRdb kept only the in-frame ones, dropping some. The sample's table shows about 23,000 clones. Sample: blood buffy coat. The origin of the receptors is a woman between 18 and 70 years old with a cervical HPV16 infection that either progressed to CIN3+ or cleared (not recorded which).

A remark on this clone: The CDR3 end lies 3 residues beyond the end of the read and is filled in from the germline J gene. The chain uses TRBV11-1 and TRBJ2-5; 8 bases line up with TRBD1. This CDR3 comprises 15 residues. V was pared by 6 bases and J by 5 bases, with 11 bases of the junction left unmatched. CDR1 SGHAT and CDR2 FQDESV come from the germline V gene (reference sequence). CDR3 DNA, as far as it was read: TGTGCCAGCAGTGATCCGGGACAGGCCTGGGAGACC. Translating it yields CASSDPGQAWET. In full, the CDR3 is CASSDPGQAWETQYF.

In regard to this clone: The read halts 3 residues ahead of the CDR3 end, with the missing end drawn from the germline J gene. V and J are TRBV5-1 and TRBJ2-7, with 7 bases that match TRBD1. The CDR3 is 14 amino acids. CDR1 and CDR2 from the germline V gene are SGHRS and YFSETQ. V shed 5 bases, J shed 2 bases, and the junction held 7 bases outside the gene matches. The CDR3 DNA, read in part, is TGCGCCAGCAGATCGGGACAGAATACCTACGAG. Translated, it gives CASRSGQNTYE. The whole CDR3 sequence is CASRSGQNTYEQYF.

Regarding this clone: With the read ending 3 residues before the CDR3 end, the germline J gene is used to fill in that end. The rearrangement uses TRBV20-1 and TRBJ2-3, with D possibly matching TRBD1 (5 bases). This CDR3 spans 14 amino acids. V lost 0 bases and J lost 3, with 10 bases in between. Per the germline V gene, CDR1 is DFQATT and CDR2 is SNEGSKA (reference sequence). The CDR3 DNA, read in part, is TGCAGTGCTAGAGATGGGCAGGGAACAGATACG. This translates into CSARDGQGTDT. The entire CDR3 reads CSARDGQGTDTQYF.

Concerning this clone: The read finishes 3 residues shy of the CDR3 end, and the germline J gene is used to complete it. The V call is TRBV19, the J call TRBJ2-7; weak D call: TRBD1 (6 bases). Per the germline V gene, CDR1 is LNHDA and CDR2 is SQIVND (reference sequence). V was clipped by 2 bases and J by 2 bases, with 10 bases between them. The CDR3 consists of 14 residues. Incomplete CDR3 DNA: TGTGCCAGTAGTATAAACGACAGGCCCTACGAG. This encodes CASSINDRPYE. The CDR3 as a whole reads CASSINDRPYEQYF. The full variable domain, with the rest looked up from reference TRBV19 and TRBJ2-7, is DGGITQSPKYLFRKEGQNVTLSCEQNLNHDAMYWYRQDPGQGLRLIYYSQIVNDFQKGDIAEGYSVSREKKESFPLTVTSAQKNPTAFYLCASSINDRPYEQYFGPGTRLTVT.

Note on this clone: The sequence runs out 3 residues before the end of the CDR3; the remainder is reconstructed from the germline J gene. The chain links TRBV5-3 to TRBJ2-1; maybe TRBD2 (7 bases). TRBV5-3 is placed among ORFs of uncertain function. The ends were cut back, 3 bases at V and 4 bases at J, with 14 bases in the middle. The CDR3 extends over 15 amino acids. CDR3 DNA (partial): TGTGCCAGAAGCTCTCCGGGGGGCCCATACAATGAG. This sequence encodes CARSSPGGPYNE. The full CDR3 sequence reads CARSSPGGPYNEQFF.

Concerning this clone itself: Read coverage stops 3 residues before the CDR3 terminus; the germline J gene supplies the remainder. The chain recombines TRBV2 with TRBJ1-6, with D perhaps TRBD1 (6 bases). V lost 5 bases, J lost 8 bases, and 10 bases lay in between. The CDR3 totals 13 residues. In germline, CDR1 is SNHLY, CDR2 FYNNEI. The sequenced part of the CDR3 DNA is TGTGCCAGCAGTCTGTCAGGGGATTCACCC. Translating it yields CASSLSGDSP. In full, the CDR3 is CASSLSGDSPLHF.

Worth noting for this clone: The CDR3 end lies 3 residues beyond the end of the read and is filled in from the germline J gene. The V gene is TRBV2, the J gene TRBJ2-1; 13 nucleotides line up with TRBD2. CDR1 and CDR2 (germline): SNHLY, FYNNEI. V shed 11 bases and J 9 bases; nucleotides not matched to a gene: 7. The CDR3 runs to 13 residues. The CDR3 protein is CAGGLAGVGEQFF. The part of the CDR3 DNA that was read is TGTGCCGGAGGACTAGCGGGGGTCGGTGAG.

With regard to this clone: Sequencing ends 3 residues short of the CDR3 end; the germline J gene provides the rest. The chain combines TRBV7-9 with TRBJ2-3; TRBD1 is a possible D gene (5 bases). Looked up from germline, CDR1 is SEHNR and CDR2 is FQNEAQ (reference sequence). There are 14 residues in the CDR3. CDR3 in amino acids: CASRKTGPQETQYF. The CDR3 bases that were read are TGTGCCAGCAGGAAAACAGGACCCCAAGAGACG.

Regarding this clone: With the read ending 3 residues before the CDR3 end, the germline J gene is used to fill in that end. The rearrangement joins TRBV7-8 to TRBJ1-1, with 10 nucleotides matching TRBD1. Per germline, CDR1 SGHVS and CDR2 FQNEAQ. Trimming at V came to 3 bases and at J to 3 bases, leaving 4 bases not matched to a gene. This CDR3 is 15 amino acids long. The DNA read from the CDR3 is TGTGCCAGCAGCTTTAGGACAGGGGGTTACACTGAA. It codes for CASSFRTGGYTE. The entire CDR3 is CASSFRTGGYTEAFF.

The CDR3 sequence is CASSQALGQGDTEAFF. Incomplete CDR3 DNA: TGTGCCAGCAGCCAAGCCCTAGGACAGGGGGACACTGAA. This chain uses TRBV14 with TRBJ1-1; 10 nucleotides align to TRBD1. The read finishes 3 residues shy of the CDR3 end, and the germline J gene is used to complete it. Per germline, CDR1 SGHDN and CDR2 FVKESK. The CDR3 totals 16 residues. V lost 1 base to trimming and J lost 3 bases; unmatched junction nucleotides: 5.

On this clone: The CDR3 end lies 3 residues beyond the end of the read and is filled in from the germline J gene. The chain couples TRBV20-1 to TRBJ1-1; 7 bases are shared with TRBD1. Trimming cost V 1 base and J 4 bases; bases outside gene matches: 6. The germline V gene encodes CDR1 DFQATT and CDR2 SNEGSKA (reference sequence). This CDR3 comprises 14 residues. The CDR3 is CSARGQGRFTEAFF. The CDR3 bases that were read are TGCAGTGCTAGAGGACAGGGAAGGTTCACTGAA.

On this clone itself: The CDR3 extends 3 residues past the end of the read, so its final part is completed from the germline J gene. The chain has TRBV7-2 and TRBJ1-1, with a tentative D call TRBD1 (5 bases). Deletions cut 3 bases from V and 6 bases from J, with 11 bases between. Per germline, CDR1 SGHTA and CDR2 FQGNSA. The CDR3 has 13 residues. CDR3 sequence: CASSLGGSAEAFF. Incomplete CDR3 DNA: TGTGCCAGCAGCTTGGGGGGTTCCGCTGAA.

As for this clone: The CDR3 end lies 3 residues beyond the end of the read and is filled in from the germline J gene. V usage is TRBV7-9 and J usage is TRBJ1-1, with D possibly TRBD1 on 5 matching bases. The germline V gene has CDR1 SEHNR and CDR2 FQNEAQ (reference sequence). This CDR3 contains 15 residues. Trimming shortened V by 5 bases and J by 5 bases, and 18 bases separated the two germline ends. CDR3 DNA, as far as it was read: TGTGCCAGCAGCCCGACCGACAGTATAATTACTGAA. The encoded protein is CASSPTDSIITE. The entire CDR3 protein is CASSPTDSIITEAFF.

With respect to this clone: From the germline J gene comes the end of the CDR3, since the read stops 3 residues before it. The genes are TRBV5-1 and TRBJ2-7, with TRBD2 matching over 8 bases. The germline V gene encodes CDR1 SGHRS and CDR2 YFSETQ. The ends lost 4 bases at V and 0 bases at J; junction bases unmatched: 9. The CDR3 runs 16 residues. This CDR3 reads CASSLRGAGGSYEQYF. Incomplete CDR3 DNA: TGCGCCAGCAGCCTGCGTGGTGCGGGGGGCTCCTACGAG.

The chain's CDR3 is CASSASGLVLFF. The CDR3 DNA, read in part, is TGTGCCAGCAGTGCTTCAGGTTTAGTA. This chain uses TRBV2 with TRBJ1-4, with no clear D. The read ends 3 residues shy of where the CDR3 ends; the end is completed using the germline J gene. Germline V CDR1 and CDR2: SNHLY, FYNNEI. This CDR3 region has 12 residues. The complete variable domain, with remaining parts taken from reference TRBV2 and TRBJ1-4, reads EPEVTQTPSHQVTQMGQEVILRCVPISNHLYFYWYRQILGQKVEFLVSFYNNEISEKSEIFDDQFSVERPDGSNFTLKIRSTKLEDSAMYFCASSASGLVLFFGSGTQLSVL.

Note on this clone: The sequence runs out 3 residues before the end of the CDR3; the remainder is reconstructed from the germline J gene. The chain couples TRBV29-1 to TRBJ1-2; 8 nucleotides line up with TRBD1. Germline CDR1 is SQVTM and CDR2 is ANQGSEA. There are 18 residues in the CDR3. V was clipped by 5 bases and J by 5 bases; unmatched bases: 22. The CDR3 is CSVSNQLRRDRKPYGYTF. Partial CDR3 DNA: TGCAGCGTTAGCAACCAACTCAGGCGGGACAGGAAACCATATGGC. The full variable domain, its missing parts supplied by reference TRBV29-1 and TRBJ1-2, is SAVISQKPSRDICQRGTSLTIQCQVDSQVTMMFWYRQQPGQSLTLIATANQGSEATYESGFVIDKFPISRPNLTFSTLTVSNMSPEDSSIYLCSVSNQLRRDRKPYGYTFGSGTRLTVV.

The CDR3 DNA, read in part, is TGCAGTGGGGATAGCGGGGGTGATACG. Translating it yields CSGDSGGDT. The whole CDR3 region reads CSGDSGGDTQYF. The V call is TRBV20-1, the J call TRBJ2-3; 9 positions match TRBD2. The CDR3 end is not reached by the read, which stops 3 residues before it; the germline J gene fills it in. The CDR3 runs to 12 residues. J gave up 6 bases and V 7 bases, and 5 bases lay outside the gene matches. The V gene's germline CDR1 is DFQATT and CDR2 SNEGSKA (reference sequence).

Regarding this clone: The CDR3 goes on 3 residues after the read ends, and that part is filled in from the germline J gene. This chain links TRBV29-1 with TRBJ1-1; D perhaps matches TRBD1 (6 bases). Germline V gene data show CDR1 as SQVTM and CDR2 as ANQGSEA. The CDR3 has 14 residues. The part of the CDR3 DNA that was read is TGCAGCGTTGGCTCCTCAAGGACAGCCTTAGAA. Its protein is CSVGSSRTALE. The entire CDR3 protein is CSVGSSRTALEAFF.

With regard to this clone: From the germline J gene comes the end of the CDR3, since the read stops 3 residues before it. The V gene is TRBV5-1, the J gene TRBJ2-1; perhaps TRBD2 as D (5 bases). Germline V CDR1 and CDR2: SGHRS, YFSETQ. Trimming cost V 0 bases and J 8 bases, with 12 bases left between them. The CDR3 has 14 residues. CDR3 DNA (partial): TGCGCCAGCAGCTTGGGACTATATAGTCATGAG. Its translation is CASSLGLYSHE. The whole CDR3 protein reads CASSLGLYSHEQFF.

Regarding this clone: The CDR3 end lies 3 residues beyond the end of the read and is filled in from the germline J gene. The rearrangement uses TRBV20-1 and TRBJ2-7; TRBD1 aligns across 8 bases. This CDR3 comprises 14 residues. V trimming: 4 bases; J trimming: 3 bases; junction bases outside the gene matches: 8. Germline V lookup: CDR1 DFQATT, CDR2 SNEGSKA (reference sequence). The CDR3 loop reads CSAMTGTGSYEQYF. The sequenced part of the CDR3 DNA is TGCAGTGCTATGACCGGGACAGGTAGCTACGAG.

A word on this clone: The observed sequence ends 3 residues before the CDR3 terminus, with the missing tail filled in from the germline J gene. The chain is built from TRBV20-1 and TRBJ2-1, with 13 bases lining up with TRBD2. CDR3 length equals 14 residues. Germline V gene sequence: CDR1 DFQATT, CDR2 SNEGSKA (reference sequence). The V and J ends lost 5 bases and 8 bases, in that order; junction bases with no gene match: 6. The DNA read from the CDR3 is TGCAGTGCTGCTGGGACTAGCGGGGTCTATGAG. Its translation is CSAAGTSGVYE. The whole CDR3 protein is CSAAGTSGVYEQFF.

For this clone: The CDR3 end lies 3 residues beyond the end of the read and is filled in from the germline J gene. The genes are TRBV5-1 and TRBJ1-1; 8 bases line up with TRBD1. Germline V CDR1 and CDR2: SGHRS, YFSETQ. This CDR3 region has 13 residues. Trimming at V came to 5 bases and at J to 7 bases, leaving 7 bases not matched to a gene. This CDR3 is CASSGQGADEAFF. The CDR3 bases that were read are TGCGCCAGCAGTGGGCAGGGGGCGGATGAA.

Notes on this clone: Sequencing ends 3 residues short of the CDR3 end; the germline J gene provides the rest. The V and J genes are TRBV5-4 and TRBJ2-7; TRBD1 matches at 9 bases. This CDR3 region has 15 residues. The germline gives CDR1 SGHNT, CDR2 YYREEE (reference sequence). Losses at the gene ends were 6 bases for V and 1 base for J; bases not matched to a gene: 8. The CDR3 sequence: CASKYGTGLSYEQYF. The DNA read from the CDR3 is TGTGCCAGCAAATACGGGACAGGGCTGTCCTACGAG. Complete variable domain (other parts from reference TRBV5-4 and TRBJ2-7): ETGVTQSPTHLIKTRGQQVTLRCSSQSGHNTVSWYQQALGQGPQFIFQYYREEENGRGNFPPRFSGLQFPNYSSELNVNALELDDSALYLCASKYGTGLSYEQYFGPGTRLTVT.

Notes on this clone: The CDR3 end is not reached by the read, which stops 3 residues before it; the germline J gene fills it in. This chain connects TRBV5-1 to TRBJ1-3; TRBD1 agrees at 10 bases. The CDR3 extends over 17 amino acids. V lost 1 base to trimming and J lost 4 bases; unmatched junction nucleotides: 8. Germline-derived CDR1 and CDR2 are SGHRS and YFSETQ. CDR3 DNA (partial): TGCGCCAGCAGCTTGCAAACCGGGACAGGGGTGGGAAACACC. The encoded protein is CASSLQTGTGVGNT. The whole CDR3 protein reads CASSLQTGTGVGNTIYF.

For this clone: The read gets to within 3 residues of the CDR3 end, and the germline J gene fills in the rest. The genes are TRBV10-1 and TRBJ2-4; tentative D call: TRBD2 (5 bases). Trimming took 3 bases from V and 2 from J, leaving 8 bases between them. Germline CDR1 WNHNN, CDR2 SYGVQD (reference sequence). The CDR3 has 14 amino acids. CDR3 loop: CASSELGSKNIQYF. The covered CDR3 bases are TGCGCCAGCAGTGAACTAGGTTCCAAAAACATT.

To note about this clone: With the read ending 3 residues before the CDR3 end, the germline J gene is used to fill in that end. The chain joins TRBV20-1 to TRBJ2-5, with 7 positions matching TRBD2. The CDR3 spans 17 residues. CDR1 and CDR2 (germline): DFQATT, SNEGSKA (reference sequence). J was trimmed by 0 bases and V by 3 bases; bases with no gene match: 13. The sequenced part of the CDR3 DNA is TGCAGTGCTAGTGGGCCTAGCGGCAACTCAAACCAAGAGACC. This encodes CSASGPSGNSNQET. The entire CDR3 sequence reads CSASGPSGNSNQETQYF.

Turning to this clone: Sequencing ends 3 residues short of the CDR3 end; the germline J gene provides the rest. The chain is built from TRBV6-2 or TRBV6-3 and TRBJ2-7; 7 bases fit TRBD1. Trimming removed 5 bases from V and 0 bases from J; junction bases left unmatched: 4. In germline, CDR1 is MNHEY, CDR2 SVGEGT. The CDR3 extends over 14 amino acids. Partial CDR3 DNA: TGTGCCAGCAGTGACTACAGGGGCTCCTACGAG. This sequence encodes CASSDYRGSYE. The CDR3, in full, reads CASSDYRGSYEQYF.

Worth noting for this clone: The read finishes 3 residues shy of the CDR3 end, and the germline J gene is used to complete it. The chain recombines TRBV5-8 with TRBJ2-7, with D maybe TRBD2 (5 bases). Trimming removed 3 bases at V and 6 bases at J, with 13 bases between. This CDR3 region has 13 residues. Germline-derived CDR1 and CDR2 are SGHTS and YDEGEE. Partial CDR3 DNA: TGTGCCAGCAGCTCTCGGGGTCCCCGCGAG. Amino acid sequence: CASSSRGPRE. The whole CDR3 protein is CASSSRGPREQYF.

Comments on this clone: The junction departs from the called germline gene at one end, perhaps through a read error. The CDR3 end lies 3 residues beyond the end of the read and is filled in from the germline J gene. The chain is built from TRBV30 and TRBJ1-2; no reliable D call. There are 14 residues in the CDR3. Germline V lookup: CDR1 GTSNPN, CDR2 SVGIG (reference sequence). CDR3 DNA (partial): TGTGTCTGGAGTCGTGTAAGCGGTTCCTACGAC. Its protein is CVWSRVSGSYD. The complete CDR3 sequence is CVWSRVSGSYDYTF. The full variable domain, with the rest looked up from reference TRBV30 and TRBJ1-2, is SQTIHQWPATLVQPVGSPLSLECTVEGTSNPNLYWYRQAAGRGLQLLFYSVGIGQISSEVPQNLSASRPQDRQFILSSKKLLLSDSGFYLCVWSRVSGSYDYTFGSGTRLTVV.

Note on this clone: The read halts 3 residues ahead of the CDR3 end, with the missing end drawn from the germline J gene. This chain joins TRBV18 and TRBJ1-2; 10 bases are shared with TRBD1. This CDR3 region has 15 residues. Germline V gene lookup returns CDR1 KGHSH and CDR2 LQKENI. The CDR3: CASSPMTGGTDTYTF. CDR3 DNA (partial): TGTGCCAGCTCTCCTATGACAGGGGGCACAGATACC.

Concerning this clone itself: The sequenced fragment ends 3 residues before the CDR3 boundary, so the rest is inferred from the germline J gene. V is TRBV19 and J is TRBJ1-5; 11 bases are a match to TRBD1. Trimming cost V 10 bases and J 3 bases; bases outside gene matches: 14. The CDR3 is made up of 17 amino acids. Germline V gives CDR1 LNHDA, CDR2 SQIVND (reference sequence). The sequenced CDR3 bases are TGTGCCACTCAACCGGGACAGGGGGTAATTGACAATCAGCCC. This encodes CATQPGQGVIDNQP. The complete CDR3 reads CATQPGQGVIDNQPQHF.

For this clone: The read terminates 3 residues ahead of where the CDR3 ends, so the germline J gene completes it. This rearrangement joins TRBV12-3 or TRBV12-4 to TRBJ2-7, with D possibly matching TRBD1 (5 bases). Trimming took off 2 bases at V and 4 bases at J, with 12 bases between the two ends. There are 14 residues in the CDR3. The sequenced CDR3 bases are TGTGCCAGCAGTTTACAGGGAACCCTTTACGAG. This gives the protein CASSLQGTLYE. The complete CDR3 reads CASSLQGTLYEQYF.